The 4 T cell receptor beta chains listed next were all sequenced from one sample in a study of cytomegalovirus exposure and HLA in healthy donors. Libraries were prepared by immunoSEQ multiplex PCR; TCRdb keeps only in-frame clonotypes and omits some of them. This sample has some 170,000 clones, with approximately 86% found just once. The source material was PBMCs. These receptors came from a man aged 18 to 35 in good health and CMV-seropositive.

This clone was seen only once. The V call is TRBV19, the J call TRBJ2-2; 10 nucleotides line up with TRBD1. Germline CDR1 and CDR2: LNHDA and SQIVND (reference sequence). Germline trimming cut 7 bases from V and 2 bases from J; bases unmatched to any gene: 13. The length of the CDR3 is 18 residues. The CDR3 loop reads CASKKGTGVAGNTGELFF. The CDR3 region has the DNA TGTGCCAGTAAAAAGGGGACAGGGGTGGCGGGAAACACCGGGGAGCTGTTTTTT. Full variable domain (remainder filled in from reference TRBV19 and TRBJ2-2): DGGITQSPKYLFRKEGQNVTLSCEQNLNHDAMYWYRQDPGQGLRLIYYSQIVNDFQKGDIAEGYSVSREKKESFPLTVTSAQKNPTAFYLCASKKGTGVAGNTGELFFGEGSRLTVL.

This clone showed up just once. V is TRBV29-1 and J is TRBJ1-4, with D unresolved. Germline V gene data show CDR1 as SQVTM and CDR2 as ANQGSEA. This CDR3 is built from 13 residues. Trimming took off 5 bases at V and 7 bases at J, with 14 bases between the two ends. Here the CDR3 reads CSVLGGNGEKLFF. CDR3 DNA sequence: TGCAGCGTTTTAGGAGGAAACGGTGAAAAACTGTTTTTT.

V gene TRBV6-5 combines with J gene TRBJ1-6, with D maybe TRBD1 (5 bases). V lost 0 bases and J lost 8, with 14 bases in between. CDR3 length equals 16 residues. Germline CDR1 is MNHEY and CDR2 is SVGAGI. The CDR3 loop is CASSYSIGGDDSPLHF. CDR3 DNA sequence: TGTGCCAGCAGTTACTCGATTGGAGGGGATGATTCACCCCTCCACTTT.

The CDR3 here is CASSRLAGVTNTGELFF. Here the CDR3 DNA reads TGTGCCAGCAGCCGACTAGCGGGGGTGACGAACACCGGGGAGCTGTTTTTT. The rearrangement links TRBV13 to TRBJ2-2; TRBD2 matches 12 bases. In germline, CDR1 is PRHDT, CDR2 FYEKMQ (reference sequence). This CDR3 comprises 17 residues. The junction had 4 bases not matched to a gene; V was cut back by 5 bases and J by 0 bases. Based on the CDR3 plus reference TRBV13 and TRBJ2-2, the full variable domain is AAGVIQSPRHLIKEKRETATLKCYPIPRHDTVYWYQQGPGQDPQFLISFYEKMQSDKGSIPDRFSAQQFSDYHSELNMSSLELGDSALYFCASSRLAGVTNTGELFFGEGSRLTVL.